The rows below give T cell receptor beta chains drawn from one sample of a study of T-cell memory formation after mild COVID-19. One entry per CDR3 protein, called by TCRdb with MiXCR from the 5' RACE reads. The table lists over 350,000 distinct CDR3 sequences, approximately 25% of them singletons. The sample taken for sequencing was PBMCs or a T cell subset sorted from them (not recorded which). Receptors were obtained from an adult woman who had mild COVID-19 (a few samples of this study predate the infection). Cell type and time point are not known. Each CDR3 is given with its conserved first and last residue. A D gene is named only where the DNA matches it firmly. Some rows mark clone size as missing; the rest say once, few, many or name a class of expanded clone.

CDR3aa: CASSFGGSNIQYF
CDR3nt: TGTGCCAGCAGCTTTGGGGGCTCGAACATTCAGTACTTC
d_gene: .
abundance: .
v_gene: TRBV7-6
j_gene: TRBJ2-4

CDR3aa: CASSYAADYGYTF
CDR3nt: TGTGCCAGCTCTTATGCGGCGGACTATGGCTACACCTTC
d_gene: .
abundance: .
v_gene: TRBV12-3/TRBV12-4
j_gene: TRBJ1-2

CDR3aa: CASSPLPGVRTEAFF
CDR3nt: TGTGCCAGCAGTCCCCTCCCGGGGGTACGCACTGAAGCTTTCTTT
d_gene: .
abundance: few
v_gene: TRBV6-5
j_gene: TRBJ1-1

CDR3aa: CASSLQLAGGLNEQFF
CDR3nt: TGTGCCAGCAGCCTTCAACTAGCGGGAGGGCTAAATGAGCAGTTCTTC
d_gene: TRBD2
abundance: .
v_gene: TRBV14
j_gene: TRBJ2-1

CDR3aa: CASSFDSPYEQYF
CDR3nt: TGCGCCAGCAGCTTCGACAGCCCCTACGAGCAGTACTTC
d_gene: .
abundance: .
v_gene: TRBV5-1
j_gene: TRBJ2-7

CDR3aa: CATGQGLALETQYF
CDR3nt: TGTGCCACAGGACAGGGACTAGCGTTGGAGACCCAGTACTTC
d_gene: TRBD2
abundance: .
v_gene: TRBV7-2
j_gene: TRBJ2-5

CDR3aa: CASTVSTDSNQPQHF
CDR3nt: TGTGCCAGCACCGTTAGCACGGATAGCAATCAGCCCCAGCATTTT
d_gene: .
abundance: .
v_gene: TRBV6-2/TRBV6-3
j_gene: TRBJ1-5

CDR3aa: CATSVGSGDYEQYF
CDR3nt: TGTGCCACCAGTGTAGGTAGCGGGGACTACGAGCAGTACTTC
d_gene: TRBD2
abundance: .
v_gene: TRBV24-1
j_gene: TRBJ2-7

CDR3aa: CASSQQNTQYF
CDR3nt: TGTGCCAGCAGCCAGCAGAATACGCAGTATTTT
d_gene: .
abundance: few
v_gene: TRBV3-1
j_gene: TRBJ2-3

CDR3aa: CASSADPGAFF
CDR3nt: TGTGCCAGCAGTGCCGACCCTGGTGCTTTCTTT
d_gene: .
abundance: .
v_gene: TRBV12-3/TRBV12-4
j_gene: TRBJ1-1

CDR3aa: CSATRPGGEQFF
CDR3nt: TGCAGCGCCACCCGGCCGGGGGGTGAGCAGTTCTTC
d_gene: TRBD2
abundance: .
v_gene: TRBV29-1
j_gene: TRBJ2-1

CDR3aa: CSASGQGGTDTQYF
CDR3nt: TGCAGTGCTAGCGGACAGGGTGGAACAGATACGCAGTATTTT
d_gene: TRBD1
abundance: .
v_gene: TRBV20-1
j_gene: TRBJ2-3

CDR3aa: CASSPGHVETQYF
CDR3nt: TGCGCCAGCAGCCCGGGCCACGTTGAGACCCAGTACTTC
d_gene: .
abundance: many
v_gene: TRBV5-1
j_gene: TRBJ2-5

CDR3aa: CASSGGNQPQHF
CDR3nt: TGTGCCAGCAGTGGGGGGAATCAGCCCCAGCATTTT
d_gene: .
abundance: .
v_gene: TRBV12-3/TRBV12-4
j_gene: TRBJ1-5

CDR3aa: CASSPSRGEQFF
CDR3nt: TGTGCCAGTAGTCCGTCGAGGGGAGAGCAGTTCTTC
d_gene: .
abundance: few
v_gene: TRBV19
j_gene: TRBJ2-1

CDR3aa: CASSPSWTGEYEQYF
CDR3nt: TGTGCCAGCAGCCCTTCCTGGACAGGGGAATACGAGCAGTACTTC
d_gene: TRBD1
abundance: .
v_gene: TRBV3-1
j_gene: TRBJ2-7

CDR3aa: CASSAQSGLEKLFF
CDR3nt: TGTGCCAGCAGCGCGCAGTCGGGGCTTGAAAAACTGTTTTTT
d_gene: .
abundance: .
v_gene: TRBV7-8
j_gene: TRBJ1-4

CDR3aa: CASRENTGITDTQYF
CDR3nt: TGTGCCAGCAGAGAAAATACCGGGATCACAGATACGCAGTATTTT
d_gene: .
abundance: .
v_gene: TRBV6-1
j_gene: TRBJ2-3

CDR3aa: CASSKGGGRDTQYF
CDR3nt: TGCGCCAGCAGCAAGGGGGGGGGGCGAGATACGCAGTATTTT
d_gene: .
abundance: .
v_gene: TRBV5-1
j_gene: TRBJ2-3

CDR3aa: CASTANKPGANVLTF
CDR3nt: TGTGCCAGTACCGCCAATAAACCGGGGGCCAACGTCCTGACTTTC
d_gene: .
abundance: many
v_gene: TRBV19
j_gene: TRBJ2-6

CDR3aa: CASNQAGGSTDTQYF
CDR3nt: TGTGCCAGCAACCAAGCGGGGGGAAGCACAGATACGCAGTATTTT
d_gene: TRBD2
abundance: .
v_gene: TRBV7-9
j_gene: TRBJ2-3

CDR3aa: CATTEGKESTDTQYF
CDR3nt: TGTGCCACCACGGAGGGGAAGGAAAGCACAGATACGCAGTATTTT
d_gene: .
abundance: .
v_gene: TRBV24-1
j_gene: TRBJ2-3

CDR3aa: CAILGQANYGYTF
CDR3nt: TGTGCCATCCTTGGACAGGCTAACTATGGCTACACCTTC
d_gene: TRBD1
abundance: .
v_gene: TRBV12-3/TRBV12-4
j_gene: TRBJ1-2

CDR3aa: CSARDPGGELFF
CDR3nt: TGCAGTGCTAGAGATCCAGGCGGGGAGCTGTTTTTT
d_gene: .
abundance: .
v_gene: TRBV20-1
j_gene: TRBJ2-2

CDR3aa: CASISGRGTDTQYF
CDR3nt: TGTGCCAGTATTAGCGGGAGAGGCACAGATACGCAGTATTTT
d_gene: TRBD2
abundance: .
v_gene: TRBV19
j_gene: TRBJ2-3

CDR3aa: CASSPGTSGVASTDTQYF
CDR3nt: TGTGCCAGCAGCCCTGGGACTAGCGGGGTTGCTAGCACAGATACGCAGTATTTT
d_gene: TRBD2
abundance: .
v_gene: TRBV7-9
j_gene: TRBJ2-3

CDR3aa: CASSASSGWLNEQFF
CDR3nt: TGTGCCAGCAGCGCCTCCTCAGGTTGGTTAAATGAGCAGTTCTTC
d_gene: .
abundance: few
v_gene: TRBV9
j_gene: TRBJ2-1

CDR3aa: CSARGGWYGYTF
CDR3nt: TGCAGTGCTAGAGGGGGATGGTATGGCTACACCTTC
d_gene: .
abundance: few
v_gene: TRBV20-1
j_gene: TRBJ1-2

CDR3aa: CASSLLRDTEAFF
CDR3nt: TGTGCCAGCAGCTTACTTAGGGACACTGAAGCTTTCTTT
d_gene: .
abundance: .
v_gene: TRBV7-8
j_gene: TRBJ1-1

CDR3aa: CSVQRQGLPGTQYF
CDR3nt: TGCAGCGTTCAACGTCAGGGACTTCCGGGGACCCAGTACTTC
d_gene: .
abundance: .
v_gene: TRBV29-1
j_gene: TRBJ2-5

CDR3aa: CASRLGRGPSNEQFF
CDR3nt: TGCGCCAGCAGGCTTGGACGAGGGCCAAGTAATGAGCAGTTCTTC
d_gene: .
abundance: .
v_gene: TRBV5-1
j_gene: TRBJ2-1

CDR3aa: CASSGDWPLDDEQFF
CDR3nt: TGTGCCAGCAGCGGGGACTGGCCTTTAGACGATGAGCAGTTCTTC
d_gene: .
abundance: few
v_gene: TRBV9
j_gene: TRBJ2-1

CDR3aa: CASSEITGTPCEQYF
CDR3nt: TGTGCCAGCAGTGAAATAACCGGGACACCTTGCGAGCAGTACTTC
d_gene: .
abundance: .
v_gene: TRBV12-3/TRBV12-4
j_gene: TRBJ2-7

CDR3aa: CASSFIGGDGYTF
CDR3nt: TGTGCCAGCAGCTTTATCGGAGGGGATGGCTACACCTTC
d_gene: .
abundance: .
v_gene: TRBV6-2/TRBV6-3
j_gene: TRBJ1-2

CDR3aa: CASSPTGGGSPLHF
CDR3nt: TGTGCCAGCAGCCCTACCGGGGGGGGTTCACCCCTCCACTTT
d_gene: .
abundance: few
v_gene: TRBV12-3/TRBV12-4
j_gene: TRBJ1-6

CDR3aa: CASKGADTDTQYF
CDR3nt: TGTGCCAGTAAGGGAGCGGACACAGATACGCAGTATTTT
d_gene: .
abundance: .
v_gene: TRBV19
j_gene: TRBJ2-3

CDR3aa: CASRIGGAQETQYF
CDR3nt: TGTGCCAGCAGAATAGGAGGGGCCCAAGAGACCCAGTACTTC
d_gene: .
abundance: .
v_gene: TRBV28
j_gene: TRBJ2-5

CDR3aa: CASSPMTGQETQYF
CDR3nt: TGTGCCAGCAGCCCCATGACAGGACAAGAGACCCAGTACTTC
d_gene: .
abundance: .
v_gene: TRBV5-4
j_gene: TRBJ2-5

CDR3aa: CASSLRGAAQETQYF
CDR3nt: TGTGCCAGCAGCTTAAGGGGTGCTGCCCAAGAGACCCAGTACTTC
d_gene: .
abundance: .
v_gene: TRBV7-3
j_gene: TRBJ2-5

CDR3aa: CASSYVGGSYGYTF
CDR3nt: TGTGCCAGCAGTTACGTAGGGGGGTCGTACGGCTACACCTTC
d_gene: .
abundance: few
v_gene: TRBV6-5
j_gene: TRBJ1-2

CDR3aa: CAEGYSLRGTGELFF
CDR3nt: TGTGCCGAGGGATACAGCCTTCGGGGCACCGGGGAGCTGTTTTTT
d_gene: .
abundance: few
v_gene: TRBV12-3/TRBV12-4
j_gene: TRBJ2-2

CDR3aa: CASSPGTGTGETQYF
CDR3nt: TGTGCCAGCAGTCCGGGGACAGGGACGGGAGAGACCCAGTACTTC
d_gene: TRBD1
abundance: few
v_gene: TRBV6-5
j_gene: TRBJ2-5

CDR3aa: CASSPGTSFYNEQFF
CDR3nt: TGTGCCAGCAGCCCGGGGACTAGCTTTTACAATGAGCAGTTCTTC
d_gene: TRBD2
abundance: .
v_gene: TRBV5-6
j_gene: TRBJ2-1

CDR3aa: CSAKSGANEKLFF
CDR3nt: TGCAGTGCTAAATCCGGAGCTAATGAAAAACTGTTTTTT
d_gene: .
abundance: few
v_gene: TRBV20-1
j_gene: TRBJ1-4

CDR3aa: CASSVDRIYGYTF
CDR3nt: TGTGCCAGCAGTGTGGACAGAATCTATGGCTACACCTTC
d_gene: .
abundance: few
v_gene: TRBV6-6
j_gene: TRBJ1-2

CDR3aa: CATTVTTNTEAFF
CDR3nt: TGTGCCACCACTGTGACGACGAACACTGAAGCTTTCTTT
d_gene: .
abundance: .
v_gene: TRBV19
j_gene: TRBJ1-1

CDR3aa: CASTNQGRGGELFF
CDR3nt: TGTGCCAGCACCAATCAAGGGCGAGGCGGGGAGCTGTTTTTT
d_gene: .
abundance: .
v_gene: TRBV2
j_gene: TRBJ2-2

CDR3aa: CASSYSIGFPDTQYF
CDR3nt: TGTGCCAGCAGTTACTCAATAGGGTTTCCAGATACGCAGTATTTT
d_gene: .
abundance: few
v_gene: TRBV6-2/TRBV6-3
j_gene: TRBJ2-3

CDR3aa: CASSRAGTGFGGYTF
CDR3nt: TGTGCCAGCAGCCGAGCCGGGACAGGATTCGGTGGCTACACCTTC
d_gene: TRBD1
abundance: .
v_gene: TRBV14
j_gene: TRBJ1-2

CDR3aa: CASSLGGDPPGNTIYF
CDR3nt: TGCGCCAGCAGCTTGGGAGGGGATCCTCCTGGAAACACCATATATTTT
d_gene: .
abundance: few
v_gene: TRBV5-1
j_gene: TRBJ1-3

CDR3aa: CASSPTGTEAFF
CDR3nt: TGTGCCAGCAGTCCAACAGGGACTGAAGCTTTCTTT
d_gene: .
abundance: many
v_gene: TRBV6-5
j_gene: TRBJ1-1

CDR3aa: CASSLESVSNQPQHF
CDR3nt: TGTGCCAGCAGCTTAGAGTCGGTTAGCAATCAGCCCCAGCATTTT
d_gene: .
abundance: .
v_gene: TRBV7-9
j_gene: TRBJ1-5

CDR3aa: CASRLDTGRQYF
CDR3nt: TGTGCCAGCAGACTAGATACAGGACGGCAGTATTTT
d_gene: .
abundance: few
v_gene: TRBV7-2
j_gene: TRBJ2-3

CDR3aa: CASSLTGLDTGELFF
CDR3nt: TGCGCCAGCAGCTTGACAGGGTTGGACACCGGGGAGCTGTTTTTT
d_gene: .
abundance: many
v_gene: TRBV5-1
j_gene: TRBJ2-2

CDR3aa: CASSVSGGPPDTQYF
CDR3nt: TGTGCCAGCAGCGTTTCGGGGGGGCCGCCAGATACGCAGTATTTT
d_gene: TRBD2
abundance: .
v_gene: TRBV7-2
j_gene: TRBJ2-3

CDR3aa: CAISDGTGIPYGYTF
CDR3nt: TGTGCCATCAGTGATGGGACAGGCATCCCTTATGGCTACACCTTC
d_gene: TRBD1
abundance: .
v_gene: TRBV10-3
j_gene: TRBJ1-2

CDR3aa: CASSNRLVSEAFF
CDR3nt: TGTGCCAGTAGTAACCGATTAGTGTCTGAAGCTTTCTTT
d_gene: .
abundance: .
v_gene: TRBV19
j_gene: TRBJ1-1

CDR3aa: CSARDRVITEAFF
CDR3nt: TGCAGTGCTAGAGATCGGGTCATAACTGAAGCTTTCTTT
d_gene: .
abundance: few
v_gene: TRBV20-1
j_gene: TRBJ1-1

CDR3aa: CATPGRGGTDTQYF
CDR3nt: TGTGCCACCCCGGGCAGGGGCGGAACAGATACGCAGTATTTT
d_gene: .
abundance: .
v_gene: TRBV12-3/TRBV12-4
j_gene: TRBJ2-3